This T cell receptor beta chain was sequenced in a study of T cells after posttransplantation cyclophosphamide. Trimming took off 8 bases at V and 4 bases at J, with 21 bases between the two ends. The CDR3 sequence is 16 residues long. Germline-derived CDR1 and CDR2 are MNHNY and SVGAGI (reference sequence). Note on this clone: The target antigen is unknown.

The naive gate required viable CD3+CD4+ or CD3+CD8+ cells with CCR7+CD45RA+CD45RO-CD95-CD27+CD28+ phenotype. Study-wide findings and caveats: Later post-transplant blood repertoires were often dominated by donor CD8+ memory clones. Skin or GI-infiltrating T cells shared few TRB sequences with blood. Recipient CMV seropositivity and CMV reactivation strongly tracked TRB clonality.

Assay used: immunoSEQ multiplex PCR; TCRdb lists only in-frame clones, some missing. Of approximately 23,000 clones detected, 95% to 98% appear once; the ten largest clones hold 0.1% to 0.15%. The TCR was taken from a man aged 45 to 65 in good health, CMV-negative, and a related stem cell transplant donor. The material sequenced was naive CD4+ T cells sorted from PBMCs. The rearrangement links TRBV6-6 to TRBJ1-3; D is uncertain. DNA for the CDR3: TGTGCCAGCTTTTCAATCTCGGAGAGATCGGGAAACACCATATATTTT. It specifies CASFSISERSGNTIYF.